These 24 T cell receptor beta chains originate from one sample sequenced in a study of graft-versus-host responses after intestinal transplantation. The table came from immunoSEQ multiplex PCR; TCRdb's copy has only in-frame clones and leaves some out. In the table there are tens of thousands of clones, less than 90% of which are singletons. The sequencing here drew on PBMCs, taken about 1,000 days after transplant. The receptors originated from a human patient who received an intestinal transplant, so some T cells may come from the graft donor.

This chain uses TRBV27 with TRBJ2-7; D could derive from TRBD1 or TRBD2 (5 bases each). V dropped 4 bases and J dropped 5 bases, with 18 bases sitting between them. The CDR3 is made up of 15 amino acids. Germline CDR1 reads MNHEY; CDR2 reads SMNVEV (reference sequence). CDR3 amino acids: CASSSLGELRDEQYF. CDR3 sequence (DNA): TGTGCCAGCAGTTCATTAGGGGAACTGAGGGACGAGCAGTACTTC.

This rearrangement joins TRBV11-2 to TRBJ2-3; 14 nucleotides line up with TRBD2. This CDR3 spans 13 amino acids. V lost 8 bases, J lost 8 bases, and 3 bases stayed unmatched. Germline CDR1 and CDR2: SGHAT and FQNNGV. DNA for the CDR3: TGTGCCAGCGGGACTAGCGGGAGTGGTACGCAGTATTTT. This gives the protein CASGTSGSGTQYF.

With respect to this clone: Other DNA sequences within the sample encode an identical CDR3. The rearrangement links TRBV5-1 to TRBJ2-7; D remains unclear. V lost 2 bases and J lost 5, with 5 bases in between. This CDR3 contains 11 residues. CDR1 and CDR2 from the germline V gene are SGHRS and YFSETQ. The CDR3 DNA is TGCGCCAGCAGCTTAGGCAACGAGCAGTACTTC. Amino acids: CASSLGNEQYF.

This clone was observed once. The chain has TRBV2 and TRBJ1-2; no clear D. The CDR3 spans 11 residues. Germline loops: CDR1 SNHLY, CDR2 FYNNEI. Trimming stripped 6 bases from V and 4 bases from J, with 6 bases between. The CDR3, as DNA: TGTGCCAGCAGAATCAGCTATGGCTACACCTTC. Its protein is CASRISYGYTF.

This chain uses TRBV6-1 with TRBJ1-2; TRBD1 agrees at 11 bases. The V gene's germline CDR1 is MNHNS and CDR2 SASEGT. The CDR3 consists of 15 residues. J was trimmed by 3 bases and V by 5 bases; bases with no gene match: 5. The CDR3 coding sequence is TGTGCCAGCAGTAGAGGACAGGGGGCCTACTATGGCTACACCTTC. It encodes CASSRGQGAYYGYTF.

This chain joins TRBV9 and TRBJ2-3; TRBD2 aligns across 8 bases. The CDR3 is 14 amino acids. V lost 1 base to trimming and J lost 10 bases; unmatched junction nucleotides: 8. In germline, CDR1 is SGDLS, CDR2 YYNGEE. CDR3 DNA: TGTGCCAGCAGCGTAAGCGGGAGAAGTGGTGCGCAGTATTTT. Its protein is CASSVSGRSGAQYF.

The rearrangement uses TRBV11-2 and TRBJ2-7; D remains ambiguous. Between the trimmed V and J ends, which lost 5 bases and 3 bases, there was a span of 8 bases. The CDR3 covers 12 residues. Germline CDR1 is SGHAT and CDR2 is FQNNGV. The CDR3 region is CASSPNYYEQYF. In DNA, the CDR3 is TGTGCCAGCAGCCCCAATTACTACGAGCAGTACTTC.

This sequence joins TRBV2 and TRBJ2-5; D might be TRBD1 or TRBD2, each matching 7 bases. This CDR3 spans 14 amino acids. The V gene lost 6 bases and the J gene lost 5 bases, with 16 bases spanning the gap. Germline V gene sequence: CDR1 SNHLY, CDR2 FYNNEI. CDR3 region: CASRDDREGETQYF. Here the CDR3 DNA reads TGTGCCAGCAGAGACGACAGGGAGGGGGAGACCCAGTACTTC.

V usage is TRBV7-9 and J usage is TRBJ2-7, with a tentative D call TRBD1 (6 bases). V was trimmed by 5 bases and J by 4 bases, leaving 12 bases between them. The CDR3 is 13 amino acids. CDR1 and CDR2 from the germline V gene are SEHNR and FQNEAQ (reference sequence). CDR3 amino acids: CASSPRTAYEQYF. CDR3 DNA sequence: TGTGCCAGCAGCCCAAGGACAGCGTACGAGCAGTACTTC.

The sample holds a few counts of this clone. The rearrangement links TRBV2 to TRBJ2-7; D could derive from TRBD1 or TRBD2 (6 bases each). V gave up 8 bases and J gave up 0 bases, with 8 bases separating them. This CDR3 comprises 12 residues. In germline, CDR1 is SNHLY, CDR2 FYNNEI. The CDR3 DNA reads TGTGCCAGCGGGGGGCCCTCCTACGAGCAGTACTTC. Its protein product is CASGGPSYEQYF. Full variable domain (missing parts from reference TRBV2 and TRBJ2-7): EPEVTQTPSHQVTQMGQEVILRCVPISNHLYFYWYRQILGQKVEFLVSFYNNEISEKSEIFDDQFSVERPDGSNFTLKIRSTKLEDSAMYFCASGGPSYEQYFGPGTRLTVT.

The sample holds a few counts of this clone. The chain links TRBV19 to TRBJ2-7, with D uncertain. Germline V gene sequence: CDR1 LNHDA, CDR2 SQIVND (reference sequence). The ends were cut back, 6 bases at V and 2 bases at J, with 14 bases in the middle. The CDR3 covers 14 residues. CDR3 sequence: CASSPDTLTYEQYF. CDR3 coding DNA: TGTGCCAGTAGCCCTGACACCTTAACCTACGAGCAGTACTTC.

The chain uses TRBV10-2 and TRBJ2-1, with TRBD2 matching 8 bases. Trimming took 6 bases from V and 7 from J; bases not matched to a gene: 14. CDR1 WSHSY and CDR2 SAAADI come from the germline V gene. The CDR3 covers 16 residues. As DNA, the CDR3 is TGCGCCAGCAGGATTACCGGGAGGGTTGTGGGGAATGAGCAGTTCTTC. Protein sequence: CASRITGRVVGNEQFF.

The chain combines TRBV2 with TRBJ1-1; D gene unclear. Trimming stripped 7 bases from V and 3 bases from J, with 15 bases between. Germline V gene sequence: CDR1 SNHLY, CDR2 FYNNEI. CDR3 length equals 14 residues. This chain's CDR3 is CASIRGRGDTEAFF. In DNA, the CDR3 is TGTGCCAGCATCAGAGGACGGGGAGACACTGAAGCTTTCTTT.

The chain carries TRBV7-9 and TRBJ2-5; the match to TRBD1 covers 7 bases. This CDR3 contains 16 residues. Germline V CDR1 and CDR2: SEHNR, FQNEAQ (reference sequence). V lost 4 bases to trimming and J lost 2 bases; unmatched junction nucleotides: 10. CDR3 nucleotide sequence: TGTGCCAGCAGCTACTACCTTGGACAGGCGCAAGAGACCCAGTACTTC. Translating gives CASSYYLGQAQETQYF.

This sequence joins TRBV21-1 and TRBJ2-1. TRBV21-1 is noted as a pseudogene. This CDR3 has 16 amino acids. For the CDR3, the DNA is TGTGCCAGCGAATTCGTTTCTGGGGATTTAAGCAATGAGCAGTTCTTC. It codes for CASEFVSGDLSNEQFF.

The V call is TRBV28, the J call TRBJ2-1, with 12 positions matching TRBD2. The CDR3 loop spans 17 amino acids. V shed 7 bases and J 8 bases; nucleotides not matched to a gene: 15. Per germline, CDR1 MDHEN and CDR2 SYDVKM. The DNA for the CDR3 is TGTGCCAGCAAAAGCCCGGGGACTAGCGGGTGGACAGATGAGCAGTTCTTC. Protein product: CASKSPGTSGWTDEQFF.

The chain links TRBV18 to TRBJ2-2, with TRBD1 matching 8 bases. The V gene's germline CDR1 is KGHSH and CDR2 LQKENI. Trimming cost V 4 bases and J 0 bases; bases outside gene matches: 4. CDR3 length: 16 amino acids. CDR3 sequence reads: CASSRPTGANTGELFF. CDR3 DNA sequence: TGTGCCAGCTCACGTCCGACAGGGGCGAACACCGGGGAGCTGTTTTTT.

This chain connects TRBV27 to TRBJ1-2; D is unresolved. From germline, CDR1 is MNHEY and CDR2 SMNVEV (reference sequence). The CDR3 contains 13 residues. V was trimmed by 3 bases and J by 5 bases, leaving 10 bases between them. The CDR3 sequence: CASSFEGNYGYTF. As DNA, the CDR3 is TGTGCCAGCAGTTTTGAGGGTAATTATGGCTACACCTTC.

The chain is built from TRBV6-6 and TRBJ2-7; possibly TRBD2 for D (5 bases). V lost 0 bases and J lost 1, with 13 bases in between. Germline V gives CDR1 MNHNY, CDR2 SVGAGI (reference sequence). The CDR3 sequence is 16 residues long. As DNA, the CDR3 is TGTGCCAGCAGTTACTCGATTAGCGTCCCATCCTACGAGCAGTACTTC. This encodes CASSYSISVPSYEQYF.

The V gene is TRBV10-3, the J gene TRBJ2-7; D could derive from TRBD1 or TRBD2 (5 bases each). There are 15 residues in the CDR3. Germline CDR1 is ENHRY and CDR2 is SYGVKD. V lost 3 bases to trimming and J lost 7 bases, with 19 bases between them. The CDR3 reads CAISDQGPPLEEQYF. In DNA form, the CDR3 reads TGTGCCATCAGTGATCAGGGACCTCCTTTGGAAGAGCAGTACTTC.

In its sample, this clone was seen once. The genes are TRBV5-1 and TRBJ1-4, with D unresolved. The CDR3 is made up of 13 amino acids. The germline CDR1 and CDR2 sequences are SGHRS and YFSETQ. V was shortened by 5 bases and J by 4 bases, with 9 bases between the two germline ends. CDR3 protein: CASRAVGNEKLFF. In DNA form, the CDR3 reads TGCGCCAGCAGAGCTGTGGGTAATGAAAAACTGTTTTTT. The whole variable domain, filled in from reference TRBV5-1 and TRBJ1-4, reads KAGVTQTPRYLIKTRGQQVTLSCSPISGHRSVSWYQQTPGQGLQFLFEYFSETQRNKGNFPGRFSGRQFSNSRSEMNVSTLELGDSALYLCASRAVGNEKLFFGSGTQLSVL.

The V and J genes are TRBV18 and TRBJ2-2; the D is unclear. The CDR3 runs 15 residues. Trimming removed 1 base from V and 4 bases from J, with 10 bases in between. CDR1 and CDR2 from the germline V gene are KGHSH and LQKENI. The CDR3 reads CASSPQAGSTGELFF. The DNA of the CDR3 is TGTGCCAGCTCACCACAGGCAGGCTCCACCGGGGAGCTGTTTTTT.

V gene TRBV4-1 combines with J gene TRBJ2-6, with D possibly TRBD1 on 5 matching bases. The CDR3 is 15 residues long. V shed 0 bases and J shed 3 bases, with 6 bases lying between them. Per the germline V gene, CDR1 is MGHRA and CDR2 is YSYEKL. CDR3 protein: CASSQDRGGANVLTF. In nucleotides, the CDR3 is TGCGCCAGCAGCCAAGATAGGGGTGGGGCCAACGTCCTGACTTTC.

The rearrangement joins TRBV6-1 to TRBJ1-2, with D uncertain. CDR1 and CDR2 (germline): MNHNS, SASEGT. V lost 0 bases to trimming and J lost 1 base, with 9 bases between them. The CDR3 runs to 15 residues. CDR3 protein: CASSEATDGNYGYTF. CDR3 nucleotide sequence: TGTGCCAGCAGTGAAGCTACGGACGGTAACTATGGCTACACCTTC.